This passage covers 29 T cell receptor beta chains from one sample sequenced in a study of T cells after yellow fever vaccination. TCRdb reprocessed the 5' RACE reads with MiXCR, giving one entry per CDR3 protein. The sample contains some 300,000 distinct CDR3 sequences, approximately 10% of which appear only once. The specimen was CD4+ T cells sorted from PBMCs, collected 5 days after the yellow fever booster vaccination. All receptors derive from a man aged 18 to 35 who received the YFV17D yellow fever vaccine.

The gene calls are TRBV7-2 and TRBJ2-5, with a tentative D call TRBD2 (5 bases). Trimming pared 4 bases from V and 0 bases from J, leaving 9 bases between. The CDR3 runs to 14 residues. The germline V gene encodes CDR1 SGHTA and CDR2 FQGNSA. CDR3 protein: CASSSDWYQETQYF. CDR3 sequence (DNA): TGTGCCAGCAGCTCGGACTGGTACCAAGAGACCCAGTACTTC.

This clonotype was recorded a few times. The CDR3 end shows no conserved phenylalanine or tryptophan, and so a read error is likely. The chain is built from TRBV7-3 and TRBJ1-1; D is possibly TRBD1 (5 bases). The germline gives CDR1 SGHTA, CDR2 FQGTGA. The V gene lost 2 bases and the J gene lost 4 bases, with 11 bases spanning the gap. This CDR3 region has 14 residues. Here the CDR3 reads CASSLEPGATEAFL. CDR3 in DNA: TGTGCCAGCAGCTTAGAACCTGGGGCCACTGAAGCTTTCCTT.

This clonotype was seen many times. This chain uses TRBV29-1 with TRBJ2-2; 9 bases are a match to TRBD1. Germline V CDR1 and CDR2: SQVTM, ANQGSEA. The CDR3 runs to 18 residues. Trimming removed 6 bases from V and 0 bases from J; junction bases left unmatched: 14. In DNA, the CDR3 is TGCAGCGTCACTCCCACCGGGACAGGGACGGCGAACACCGGGGAGCTGTTTTTT. It specifies CSVTPTGTGTANTGELFF.

The table lists this clonotype with a few counts. The CDR3: CASSQEGLAGGPAVNEQFF. Here the CDR3 DNA reads TGCGCCAGCAGCCAAGAAGGACTAGCGGGGGGGCCGGCGGTCAATGAGCAGTTCTTC. This sequence joins TRBV4-3 and TRBJ2-1; TRBD2 matches at 15 bases. The CDR3 totals 19 residues. The germline V gene encodes CDR1 LGHNA and CDR2 YSLEER. With V trimmed by 0 bases and J by 6 bases, 9 bases remained unmatched.

This clonotype was found a few times. The chain couples TRBV4-3 to TRBJ2-3, with no clear D. CDR1 and CDR2 from the germline V gene are LGHNA and YSLEER. The CDR3 consists of 13 residues. Trimming stripped 1 base from V and 10 bases from J, with 12 bases between. CDR3 sequence (DNA): TGCGCCAGCAGCCAAGCTGCAAGTCATGCGCAGTATTTT. Amino acid sequence: CASSQAASHAQYF.

In its sample, this clonotype was seen a few times. The genes are TRBV5-1 and TRBJ1-6, with no clear D. The V and J ends lost 2 bases and 7 bases respectively, with 16 bases between them. Germline CDR1 and CDR2: SGHRS and YFSETQ. The CDR3 length is 16 residues. CDR3 DNA: TGCGCCAGCAGCTTCGGGTCCGCAGGCGCAAATTCACCCCTCCACTTT. It yields the protein CASSFGSAGANSPLHF.

There are many counts of this clonotype. J is TRBJ1-2 and V is TRBV7-9, with 7 bases lining up with TRBD1. Germline V lookup: CDR1 SEHNR, CDR2 FQNEAQ (reference sequence). CDR3 length equals 14 residues. Trimming at V came to 5 bases and at J to 3 bases, leaving 6 bases not matched to a gene. The CDR3 is CASSRGDSDYGYTF. DNA for the CDR3: TGTGCCAGCAGCCGAGGGGACAGTGACTATGGCTACACCTTC.

This clonotype was seen only a few times. The chain carries TRBV4-3 and TRBJ2-2; TRBD1 matches at 9 bases. CDR3 length equals 16 residues. Germline V gene lookup returns CDR1 LGHNA and CDR2 YSLEER. After removal of 3 bases from V and 6 bases from J, the junction contained 8 bases not matched to a gene. CDR3 nucleotides: TGCGCCAGCAGCCAGTGGACAGGGGCGTTCGCCGGGGAGCTGTTTTTT. Amino acids: CASSQWTGAFAGELFF.

This clonotype was seen a handful of times. The J gene is TRBJ1-1, the V gene TRBV5-1, with 8 bases identical to TRBD1. This CDR3 spans 14 amino acids. Losses at the gene ends were 10 bases for V and 4 bases for J; bases not matched to a gene: 12. Germline loops: CDR1 SGHRS, CDR2 YFSETQ. For the CDR3, the DNA is TGCGCCTCCTCCCGGGACAGGTTGGGCACTGAAGCTTTCTTT. Translating gives CASSRDRLGTEAFF.

In this sample, this clonotype turned up a few times. This chain uses TRBV11-2 with TRBJ1-1; TRBD1 might be the D (6 bases). CDR3 length: 15 amino acids. Trimming took off 5 bases at V and 0 bases at J, with 13 bases between the two ends. Germline CDR1 is SGHAT and CDR2 is FQNNGV. CDR3 loop: CASSPQGFMNTEAFF. The CDR3 nucleotides read TGTGCCAGCAGCCCTCAGGGGTTCATGAACACTGAAGCTTTCTTT.

The gene calls are TRBV10-3 and TRBJ1-2; TRBD1 is a possible D gene (6 bases). The CDR3 loop spans 14 amino acids. V was trimmed by 8 bases and J by 3 bases, leaving 16 bases between them. Germline lookup yields CDR1 ENHRY and CDR2 SYGVKD. CDR3 coding DNA: TGTGCCATCGAGGCTCCAGGGGAATACTATGGCTACACCTTC. Residues: CAIEAPGEYYGYTF.

This clonotype came up a few times. The gene calls are TRBV5-1 and TRBJ2-1, with 10 bases identical to TRBD2. This CDR3 contains 16 residues. Germline CDR1 reads SGHRS; CDR2 reads YFSETQ. With V trimmed by 0 bases and J by 8 bases, 8 bases remained unmatched. The CDR3 nucleotides read TGCGCCAGCAGCTTGGGGAGCGGGGGGGCCGGCGATGAGCAGTTCTTC. This encodes CASSLGSGGAGDEQFF.

The J gene is TRBJ2-3, the V gene TRBV6-2 or TRBV6-3; TRBD1 agrees at 9 bases. V shed 4 bases, J shed 1 base, and the junction held 3 bases outside the gene matches. The CDR3 sequence is 15 residues long. Looked up from germline, CDR1 is MNHEY and CDR2 is SVGEGT. The CDR3: CASSSGQGRTDTQYF. CDR3 nucleotides: TGTGCCAGCAGTTCGGGACAGGGACGCACAGATACGCAGTATTTT.

This clonotype was observed a handful of times. J is TRBJ1-5 and V is TRBV20-1, with D perhaps matching TRBD1 (6 bases). CDR1 and CDR2 (germline): DFQATT, SNEGSKA (reference sequence). The CDR3 sequence is 15 residues long. Trimming shortened V by 6 bases and J by 0 bases, and 15 bases separated the two germline ends. The CDR3 nucleotides are TGCAGTGCCATGGGCAGGGGATATAGCAATCAGCCCCAGCATTTT. Translation gives CSAMGRGYSNQPQHF.

The chain links TRBV6-5 to TRBJ1-1, with D possibly TRBD1 on 5 matching bases. This CDR3 spans 15 amino acids. V lost 0 bases to trimming and J lost 4 bases, with 12 bases between them. Germline lookup yields CDR1 MNHEY and CDR2 SVGAGI. The CDR3 protein is CASSYSYGAGTEAFF. CDR3 sequence (DNA): TGTGCCAGCAGTTACTCTTACGGGGCGGGCACTGAAGCTTTCTTT.

This clonotype has more than one count but fewer than ten. V and J are TRBV5-1 and TRBJ2-3, with 12 positions matching TRBD2. Trimming cost V 5 bases and J 2 bases; bases outside gene matches: 6. CDR3 length: 16 amino acids. CDR1 and CDR2 from the germline V gene are SGHRS and YFSETQ. CDR3 protein: CASRRLAGDLTDTQYF. DNA for the CDR3: TGCGCCAGCAGGCGACTAGCGGGGGACCTCACAGATACGCAGTATTTT.

This clonotype appeared many times. The chain employs TRBV7-8 and TRBJ2-1, with a weak D call TRBD2 (7 bases). The CDR3 is 15 amino acids. The V gene lost 3 bases and the J gene lost 0 bases, with 9 bases spanning the gap. Germline V gene lookup returns CDR1 SGHVS and CDR2 FQNEAQ. The chain's CDR3 is CASSFRGASYNEQFF. DNA of the CDR3: TGTGCCAGCAGCTTTCGGGGGGCCTCCTACAATGAGCAGTTCTTC.

V is TRBV3-1 and J is TRBJ2-7; either TRBD1 or TRBD2 may fit D (6 bases each). Germline lookup yields CDR1 LGHDT and CDR2 YNNKEL (reference sequence). V was pared by 4 bases and J by 0 bases, with 13 bases between. CDR3 length equals 15 residues. The CDR3 DNA is TGTGCCAGCAGCCGGGGGGCGGGGATCTCCTACGAGCAGTACTTC. Residues: CASSRGAGISYEQYF.

This clonotype was seen repeatedly, ten times or more. The chain is built from TRBV6-5 and TRBJ1-2; unclear D gene. The length of the CDR3 is 13 residues. Looked up from germline, CDR1 is MNHEY and CDR2 is SVGAGI. Trimming stripped 2 bases from V and 2 bases from J, with 6 bases between. The CDR3 loop reads CASSYDANYGYTF. The CDR3 region has the DNA TGTGCCAGCAGTTACGACGCCAACTATGGCTACACCTTC.

This clonotype was recorded a few times. The chain links TRBV5-1 to TRBJ2-7, with D maybe TRBD1 (6 bases). CDR3 length equals 15 residues. CDR1 and CDR2 from the germline V gene are SGHRS and YFSETQ. V was shortened by 0 bases and J by 2 bases, with 12 bases between the two germline ends. The CDR3 DNA follows: TGCGCCAGCAGCTTGGGACGACAGGCGACCTACGAGCAGTACTTC. Amino acids: CASSLGRQATYEQYF.

A few counts support this clonotype. The CDR3 here is CAISRDGSNYGYTF. The CDR3 nucleotides read TGTGCCATCAGCAGGGACGGCTCTAACTATGGCTACACCTTC. V is TRBV10-3 and J is TRBJ1-2; possibly TRBD1 for D (5 bases). The CDR3 runs 14 residues. V was shortened by 6 bases and J by 0 bases, with 11 bases between the two germline ends. Germline V gives CDR1 ENHRY, CDR2 SYGVKD.

This clonotype turned up a few times. V and J are TRBV7-2 and TRBJ2-7; either TRBD1 or TRBD2 may fit D (6 bases each). The CDR3 covers 14 residues. Deletions cut 8 bases from V and 0 bases from J, with 14 bases between. Looked up from germline, CDR1 is SGHTA and CDR2 is FQGNSA. CDR3 in DNA: TGTGCCAGCCGCGAAGGGGGGAGCTCCTACGAGCAGTACTTC. Protein sequence: CASREGGSSYEQYF.

The rearrangement joins TRBV7-2 to TRBJ2-3, with D unresolved. Germline V gene data show CDR1 as SGHTA and CDR2 as FQGNSA. Trimming took off 7 bases at V and 7 bases at J, with 18 bases between the two ends. The CDR3 loop spans 14 amino acids. The CDR3 DNA reads TGTGCCAGCACCCGGACGAGCCCATCTTATACGCAGTATTTT. Translation: CASTRTSPSYTQYF.

This clonotype was seen a handful of times. The chain carries TRBV7-9 and TRBJ2-7; a possible D gene is TRBD1 (6 bases). The CDR3 is 14 residues long. The V end lost 3 bases, the J end lost 5 bases, and 14 bases lay between the germline ends. Germline V gene lookup returns CDR1 SEHNR and CDR2 FQNEAQ (reference sequence). In DNA form, the CDR3 reads TGTGCCAGCAGCTTTGGCCAGGGGATAAACGAGCAGTACTTC. Protein: CASSFGQGINEQYF.

V usage is TRBV12-3 or TRBV12-4 and J usage is TRBJ1-5; TRBD1 matches at 9 bases. The CDR3 is 15 residues long. Trimming cost V 4 bases and J 5 bases; bases outside gene matches: 6. CDR3 DNA: TGTGCCAGCAGTTCCGGACAGGGGAAAGATCAGCCCCAGCATTTT. This gives the protein CASSSGQGKDQPQHF.

V gene TRBV15 combines with J gene TRBJ1-1, with D unresolved. Germline V lookup: CDR1 LNHNV, CDR2 YYDKDF (reference sequence). This CDR3 has 14 residues. V lost 3 bases, J lost 0 bases, and 8 bases lay in between. The CDR3 sequence is CATSRALMNTEAFF. In DNA, the CDR3 is TGTGCCACCAGCAGGGCCCTTATGAACACTGAAGCTTTCTTT.

The gene calls are TRBV5-1 and TRBJ2-3, with a tentative D call TRBD1 (5 bases). CDR3 length: 16 amino acids. Germline CDR1 is SGHRS and CDR2 is YFSETQ. V was cut by 2 bases and J by 0 bases, with 13 bases left in between. The CDR3 bases are TGCGCCAGCAGCTTCTCCTGGACAAAAAGCACAGATACGCAGTATTTT. Translated, it gives CASSFSWTKSTDTQYF.

This clonotype was detected only a few times. The genes are TRBV21-1 and TRBJ2-4. TRBV21-1 is flagged as a pseudogene. CDR3 length equals 15 residues. The CDR3 region has the DNA TGTGCCAGCAGCCCTCTAGAGGTAGCCAAAAACATTCAGTACTTC. It is translated as CASSPLEVAKNIQYF.

This clonotype was counted at least ten times. The chain carries TRBV12-3 or TRBV12-4 and TRBJ1-3; D is ambiguous. V lost 3 bases and J lost 7, with 13 bases in between. The CDR3 has 14 amino acids. The CDR3 DNA sequence: TGTGCCAGCAGTTTCGTCCTTACCGGGAACACCATATATTTT. It encodes CASSFVLTGNTIYF.